The T cell receptor (beta chain) under discussion was sequenced for a study of blood T cells in healthy people across ages. Whole-study findings and limits: Donors of long life had a larger count of naive CD4+ cells and greater diversity than aged donors.

This clonotype was seen only a few times. Its cognate antigen is unknown. A second PCR, run for about 7 to 11 cycles, used a sample-barcoded 5' primer plus a J-beta primer mix. In TCRdb, the 5' RACE reads were re-called with MiXCR into one record per CDR3 protein. The sample gives almost 550,000 distinct CDR3 sequences, 24% of which show up once; just over 8.5% is in the top ten. From germline, CDR1 is SGHAT and CDR2 FQDESV (reference sequence). The CDR3 extends over 22 amino acids. Trimming removed 2 bases from V and 1 base from J, with 32 bases in between. These same records also appear under a second study, on T cells of mothers and their children. This second study says: Healthy Caucasian mothers, a few in number, and their six children were the donors. Using the M1S primer, the second PCR added sample barcodes along with 2-4 random nucleotides.

This TCR was sampled from a boy younger than 18 in good health. The rearrangement links TRBV11-1 to TRBJ1-1; a possible D gene is TRBD1 (6 bases). Sequencing used blood. CDR3: CASSLSIQGVSGHLWGNTEAFF. The CDR3 DNA is TGTGCCAGCAGCTTATCCATACAGGGAGTAAGTGGGCACCTTTGGGGGAACACTGAAGCTTTCTTT.